A single T cell receptor (beta chain) is shown here with its context. Its specificity is not known. This sample was included in a study of vaccination and CD4 T cells after COVID-19. Looking at the study overall: Stimulation of the cells used overlapping spike peptide pools from SARS-CoV-2 and from the common cold coronaviruses HCoV-NL63, HCoV-OC43 and HCoV-229E.

Oncomine TCR Beta short-read sequencing was applied to DNA from cultured CD4+ T cells. TCRdb reanalysed the PCR reads using MiXCR and keeps one entry per CDR3 protein. Of tens of thousands of distinct CDR3 sequences in the sample, around two fifths were seen once. This sample's treatment: approximately 9-day PBMC culture with coronavirus spike peptide pools or control peptides (ViraFEST assay). Losses at the gene ends were 3 bases for V and 8 bases for J; bases not matched to a gene: 11. CDR3 length: 15 residues. Germline CDR1 reads SEHNR; CDR2 reads FQNEAQ (reference sequence). The sequenced sample was CD4+ T cells from blood, cultured in vitro, obtained after SARS-CoV-2 vaccination. This TCR derives from a human donor who had recovered from COVID-19. The genes are TRBV7-9 and TRBJ1-2; 8 nucleotides match TRBD1. CDR3 amino acids: CASSLQVAGGLGYTF. The CDR3 DNA reads TGTGCCAGCAGCTTGCAGGTTGCAGGGGGCTTGGGCTACACCTTC. The full variable domain, rest sourced from reference TRBV7-9 and TRBJ1-2, is DTGVSQNPRHKITKRGQNVTFRCDPISEHNRLYWYRQTLGQGPEFLTYFQNEAQLEKSRLLSDRFSAERPKGSFSTLEIQRTEQGDSAMYLCASSLQVAGGLGYTFGSGTRLTVV.